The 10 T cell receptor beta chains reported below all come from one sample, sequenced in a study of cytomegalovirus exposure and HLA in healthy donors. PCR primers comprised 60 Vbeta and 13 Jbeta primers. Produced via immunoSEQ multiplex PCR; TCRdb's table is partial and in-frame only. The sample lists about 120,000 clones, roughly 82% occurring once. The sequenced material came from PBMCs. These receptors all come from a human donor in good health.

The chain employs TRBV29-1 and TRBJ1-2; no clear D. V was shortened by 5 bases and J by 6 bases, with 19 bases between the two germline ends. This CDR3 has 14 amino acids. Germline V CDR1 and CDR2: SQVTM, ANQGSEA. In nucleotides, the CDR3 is TGCAGCGTTCTTGTTGGGGAGCGTGCGAATGGCTACACCTTC. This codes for CSVLVGERANGYTF.

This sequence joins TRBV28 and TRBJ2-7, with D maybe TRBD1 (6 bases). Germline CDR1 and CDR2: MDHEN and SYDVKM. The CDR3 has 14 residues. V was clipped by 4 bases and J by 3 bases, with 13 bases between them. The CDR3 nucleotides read TGTGCCAGCAGTTCAACCCGCAGGGGCTACGAGCAGTACTTC. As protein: CASSSTRRGYEQYF.

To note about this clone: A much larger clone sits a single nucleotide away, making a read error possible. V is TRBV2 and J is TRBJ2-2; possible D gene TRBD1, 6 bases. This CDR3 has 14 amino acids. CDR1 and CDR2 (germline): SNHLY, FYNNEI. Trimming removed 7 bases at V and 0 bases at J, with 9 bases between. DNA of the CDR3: TGTGCCAGCATCCCAGGGGCGAACACCGGGGAGCTGTTTTTT. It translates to CASIPGANTGELFF.

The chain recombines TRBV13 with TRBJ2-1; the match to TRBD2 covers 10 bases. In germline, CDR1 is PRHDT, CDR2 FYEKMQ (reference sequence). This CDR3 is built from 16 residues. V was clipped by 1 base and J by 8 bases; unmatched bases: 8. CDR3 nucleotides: TGTGCCAGCAGCTTAGAGTTGCCTAGCGGGAGTCATGAGCAGTTCTTC. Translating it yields CASSLELPSGSHEQFF. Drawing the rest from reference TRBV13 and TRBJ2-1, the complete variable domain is AAGVIQSPRHLIKEKRETATLKCYPIPRHDTVYWYQQGPGQDPQFLISFYEKMQSDKGSIPDRFSAQQFSDYHSELNMSSLELGDSALYFCASSLELPSGSHEQFFGPGTRLTVL.

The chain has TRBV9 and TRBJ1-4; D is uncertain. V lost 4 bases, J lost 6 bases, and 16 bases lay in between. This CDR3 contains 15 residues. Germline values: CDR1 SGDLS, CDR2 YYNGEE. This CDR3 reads CASSIQALSYEKLFF. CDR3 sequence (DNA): TGTGCCAGCAGCATCCAGGCCCTATCCTATGAAAAACTGTTTTTT.

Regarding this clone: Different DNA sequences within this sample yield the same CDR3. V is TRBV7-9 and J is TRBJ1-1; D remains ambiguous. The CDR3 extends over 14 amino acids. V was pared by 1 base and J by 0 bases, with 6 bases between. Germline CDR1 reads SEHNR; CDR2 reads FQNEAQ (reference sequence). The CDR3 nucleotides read TGTGCCAGCAGCTTAGGGGCAGTGAACACTGAAGCTTTCTTT. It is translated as CASSLGAVNTEAFF.

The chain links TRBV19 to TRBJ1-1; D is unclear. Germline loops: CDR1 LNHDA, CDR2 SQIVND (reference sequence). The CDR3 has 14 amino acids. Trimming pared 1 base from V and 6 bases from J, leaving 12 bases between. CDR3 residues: CASSIGLGRAEAFF. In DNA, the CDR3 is TGTGCCAGTAGTATAGGACTCGGGAGGGCTGAAGCTTTCTTT.

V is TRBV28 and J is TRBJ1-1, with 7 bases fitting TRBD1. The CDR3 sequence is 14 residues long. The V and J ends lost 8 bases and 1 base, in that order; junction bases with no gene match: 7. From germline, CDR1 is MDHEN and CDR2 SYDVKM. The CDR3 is CASDKTGTNTEAFF. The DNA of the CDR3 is TGTGCCAGCGATAAGACAGGGACGAACACTGAAGCTTTCTTT.

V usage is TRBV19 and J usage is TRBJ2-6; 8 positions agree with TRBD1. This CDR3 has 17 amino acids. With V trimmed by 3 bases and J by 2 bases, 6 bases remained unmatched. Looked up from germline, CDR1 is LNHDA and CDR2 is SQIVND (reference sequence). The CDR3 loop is CASSIGDRIAGANVLTF. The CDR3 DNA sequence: TGTGCCAGTAGTATTGGGGACAGGATCGCTGGGGCCAACGTCCTGACTTTC.

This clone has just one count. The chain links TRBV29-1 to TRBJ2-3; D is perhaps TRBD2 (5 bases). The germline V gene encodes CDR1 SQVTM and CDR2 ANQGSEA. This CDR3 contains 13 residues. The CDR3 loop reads CSSQRGSTDTQYF. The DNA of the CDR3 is TGCAGTAGCCAAAGAGGGAGCACAGATACGCAGTATTTT.